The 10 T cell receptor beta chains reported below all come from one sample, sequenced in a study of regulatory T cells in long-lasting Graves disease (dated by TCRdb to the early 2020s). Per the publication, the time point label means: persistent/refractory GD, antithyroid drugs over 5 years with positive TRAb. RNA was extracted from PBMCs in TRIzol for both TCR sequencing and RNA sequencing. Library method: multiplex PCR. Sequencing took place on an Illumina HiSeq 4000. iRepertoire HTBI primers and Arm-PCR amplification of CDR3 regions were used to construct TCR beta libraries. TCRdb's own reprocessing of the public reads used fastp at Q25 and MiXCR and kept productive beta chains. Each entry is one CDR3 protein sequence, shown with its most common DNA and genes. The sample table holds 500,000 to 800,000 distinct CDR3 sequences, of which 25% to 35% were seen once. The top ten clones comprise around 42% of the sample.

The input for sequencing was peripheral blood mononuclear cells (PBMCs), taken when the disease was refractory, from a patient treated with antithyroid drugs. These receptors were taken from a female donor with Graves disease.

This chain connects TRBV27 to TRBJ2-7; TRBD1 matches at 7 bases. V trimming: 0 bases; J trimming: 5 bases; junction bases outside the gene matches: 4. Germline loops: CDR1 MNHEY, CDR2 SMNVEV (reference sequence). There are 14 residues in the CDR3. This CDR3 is CASSLSQGVHEQYF. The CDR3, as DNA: TGTGCCAGCAGTTTATCCCAGGGGGTCCACGAGCAGTACTTC.

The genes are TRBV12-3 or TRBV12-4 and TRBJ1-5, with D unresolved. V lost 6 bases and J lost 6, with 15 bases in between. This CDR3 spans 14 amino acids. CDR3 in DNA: TGTGCCAGCAGCCGCACTCCCTTTGGTCAGCCCCAGCATTTT. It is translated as CASSRTPFGQPQHF.

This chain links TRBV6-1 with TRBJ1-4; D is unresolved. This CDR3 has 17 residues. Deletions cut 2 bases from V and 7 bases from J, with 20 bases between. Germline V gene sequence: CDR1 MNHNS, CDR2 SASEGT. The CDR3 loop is CASSETATRLSGEKLFF. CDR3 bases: TGTGCCAGCAGTGAAACCGCGACCCGCCTGTCGGGTGAAAAACTGTTTTTT.

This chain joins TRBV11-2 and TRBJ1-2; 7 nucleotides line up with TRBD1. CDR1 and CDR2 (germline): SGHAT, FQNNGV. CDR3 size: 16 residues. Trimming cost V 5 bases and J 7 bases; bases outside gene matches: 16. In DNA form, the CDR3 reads TGTGCCAGCAGCCTCCCCGCCCGACAGGGTAGGGTTGGCTACACCTTC. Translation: CASSLPARQGRVGYTF.

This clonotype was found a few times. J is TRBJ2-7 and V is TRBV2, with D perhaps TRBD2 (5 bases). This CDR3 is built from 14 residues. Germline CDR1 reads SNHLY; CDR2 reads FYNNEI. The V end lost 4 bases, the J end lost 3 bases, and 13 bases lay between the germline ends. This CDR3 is CASSGASGHYEQYF. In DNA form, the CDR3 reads TGTGCCAGCAGTGGGGCGAGCGGCCACTACGAGCAGTACTTC.

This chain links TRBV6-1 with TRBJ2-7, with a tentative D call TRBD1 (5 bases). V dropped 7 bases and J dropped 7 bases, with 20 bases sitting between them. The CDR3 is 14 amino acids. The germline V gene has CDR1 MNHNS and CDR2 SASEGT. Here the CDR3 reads CASTVMEQGGEQYF. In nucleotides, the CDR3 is TGTGCCAGCACGGTTATGGAGCAGGGTGGGGAGCAGTACTTC.

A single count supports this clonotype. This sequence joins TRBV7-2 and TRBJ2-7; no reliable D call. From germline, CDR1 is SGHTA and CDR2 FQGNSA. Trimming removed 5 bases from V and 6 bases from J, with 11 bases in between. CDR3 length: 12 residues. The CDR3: CASSHERPEQYF. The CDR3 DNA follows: TGTGCCAGCAGCCACGAAAGACCCGAGCAGTACTTC.

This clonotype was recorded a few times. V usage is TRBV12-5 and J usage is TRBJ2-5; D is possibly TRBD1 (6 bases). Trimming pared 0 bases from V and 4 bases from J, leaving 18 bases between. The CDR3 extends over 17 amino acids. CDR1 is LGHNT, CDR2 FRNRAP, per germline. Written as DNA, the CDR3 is TGTGCTAGTGGTTTGGTACCTCCAGGGGTTTTTCGAGAGACCCAGTACTTC. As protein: CASGLVPPGVFRETQYF.

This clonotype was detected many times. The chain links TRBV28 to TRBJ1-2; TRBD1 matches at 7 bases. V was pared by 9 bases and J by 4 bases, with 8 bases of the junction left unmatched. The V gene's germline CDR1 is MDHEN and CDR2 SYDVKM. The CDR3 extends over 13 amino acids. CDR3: CASRDSQRYGYTF. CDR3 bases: TGTGCCAGTCGGGACAGCCAGCGCTATGGCTACACCTTC.

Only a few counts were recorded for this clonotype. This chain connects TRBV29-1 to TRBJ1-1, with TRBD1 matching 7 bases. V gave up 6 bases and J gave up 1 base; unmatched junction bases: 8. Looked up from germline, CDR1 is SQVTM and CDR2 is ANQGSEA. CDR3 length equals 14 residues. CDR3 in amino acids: CSVVNHRGNTEAFF. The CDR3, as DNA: TGCAGCGTCGTAAATCACAGGGGGAACACTGAAGCTTTCTTT.